This TCR beta chain was documented in a study of blood T cells in healthy people across ages. The germline CDR1 and CDR2 sequences are SGHRS and YFSETQ. V was trimmed by 4 bases and J by 0 bases, leaving 14 bases between them. The CDR3 has 15 residues. Then a second PCR, running roughly 6 to 11 cycles, was carried out with a sample-barcoded 5' primer and a J-beta primer mix. One entry per CDR3 protein results from TCRdb running MiXCR on the 5' RACE reads. The data hold roughly 700,000 distinct CDR3 sequences, with around 48% observed a single time. General study results and limits: Higher diversity, along with more naive CD4+ cells, distinguished long-lived donors from aged donors.

This clonotype was picked up a small number of times. Antigen specificity is unknown. The origin of this receptor is a woman aged 60 to 75 in good health. The sample was blood. The chain carries TRBV5-1 and TRBJ2-7, with D tentatively TRBD2 (5 bases). CDR3 region: CASSVGLGSSYEQYF. The CDR3 coding sequence is TGCGCCAGCAGCGTCGGCCTGGGGAGCTCCTACGAGCAGTACTTC.